The 19 T cell receptor beta chains below all came from one sample that was sequenced in a study of blood T cell repertoires in COVID-19. Here immunoSEQ multiplex PCR was the method, and the copy in TCRdb shows in-frame clones only, minus some. The table includes around 200,000 clones, 70% to 90% detected once. The sample comprised peripheral blood. The origin of the receptors is a woman aged 50 to 65 with acute or convalescent COVID-19.

The genes are TRBV7-3 and TRBJ2-1; perhaps TRBD2 as D (6 bases). Germline assignment: CDR1 SGHTA and CDR2 FQGTGA. V gave up 0 bases and J gave up 2 bases, with 8 bases separating them. This CDR3 has 15 amino acids. Here the CDR3 reads CASSLTSGAYNEQFF. As DNA, the CDR3 is TGTGCCAGCAGCTTAACTAGCGGCGCCTACAATGAGCAGTTCTTC. The variable domain in full, completed from reference TRBV7-3 and TRBJ2-1, reads GAGVSQTPSNKVTEKGKYVELRCDPISGHTALYWYRQSLGQGPEFLIYFQGTGAADDSGLPNDRFFAVRPEGSVSTLKIQRTERGDSAVYLCASSLTSGAYNEQFFGPGTRLTVL.

The chain has TRBV2 and TRBJ2-7; TRBD1 matches at 8 bases. The trim removed 8 bases at V and 5 bases at J, leaving 8 bases unmatched. The CDR3 contains 13 residues. From germline, CDR1 is SNHLY and CDR2 FYNNEI. CDR3 sequence (DNA): TGTGCCAGCCGACAGGGGCAGGGTGACGAGCAGTACTTC. Residues: CASRQGQGDEQYF.

This clone turned up a few times. The chain recombines TRBV7-2 with TRBJ1-2; 7 bases agree with TRBD1. The trim removed 5 bases at V and 0 bases at J, leaving 3 bases unmatched. CDR1 SGHTA and CDR2 FQGNSA come from the germline V gene. This CDR3 comprises 14 residues. CDR3 sequence reads: CASSRTGANYGYTF. The CDR3 DNA sequence: TGTGCCAGCAGCCGGACAGGTGCTAACTATGGCTACACCTTC. Variable domain in full (rest from reference TRBV7-2 and TRBJ1-2): GAGVSQSPSNKVTEKGKDVELRCDPISGHTALYWYRQSLGQGLEFLIYFQGNSAPDKSGLPSDRFSAERTGGSVSTLTIQRTQQEDSAVYLCASSRTGANYGYTFGSGTRLTVV.

This clone was counted between two and nine times. The chain combines TRBV6-5 with TRBJ1-3, with D uncertain. The CDR3 loop spans 15 amino acids. Germline V gene data show CDR1 as MNHEY and CDR2 as SVGAGI. V lost 0 bases and J lost 0, with 6 bases in between. CDR3 in DNA: TGTGCCAGCAGTTACTCGCTAGGCTCTGGAAACACCATATATTTT. This sequence encodes CASSYSLGSGNTIYF.

The chain carries TRBV11-2 and TRBJ2-1, with 9 bases that match TRBD2. The CDR3 contains 15 residues. The V and J ends lost 8 bases and 4 bases, in that order; junction bases with no gene match: 9. Germline V gene lookup returns CDR1 SGHAT and CDR2 FQNNGV. CDR3 sequence: CASELAGGGYNEQFF. In nucleotides, the CDR3 is TGTGCCAGCGAGCTGGCGGGAGGGGGTTACAATGAGCAGTTCTTC.

V usage is TRBV6-2 or TRBV6-3 and J usage is TRBJ2-7; TRBD1 agrees at 11 bases. Germline CDR1 reads MNHEY; CDR2 reads SVGEGT. The V segment lost 0 bases and the J segment 4 bases; nucleotides outside the gene matches: 5. CDR3 length: 16 amino acids. The CDR3 nucleotides read TGTGCCAGCAGTTACTCGCTCGGACAGGGGGCGTACGAGCAGTACTTC. This codes for CASSYSLGQGAYEQYF.

The V gene is TRBV4-3, the J gene TRBJ2-3, with D tentatively TRBD1 (5 bases). V shed 1 base and J shed 0 bases, with 11 bases lying between them. CDR1 is LGHNA and CDR2 is YSLEER in the germline V gene. The CDR3 has 16 residues. The CDR3: CASSQGRQSSTDTQYF. Here the CDR3 DNA reads TGCGCCAGCAGCCAAGGGAGACAGAGTAGCACAGATACGCAGTATTTT.

This clone was seen just once. The chain combines TRBV28 with TRBJ2-3, with TRBD1 as a possible D gene (6 bases). The CDR3 extends over 14 amino acids. Germline V lookup: CDR1 MDHEN, CDR2 SYDVKM. With 4 bases removed from V and 2 bases from J, the gap between germline ends came to 10 bases. This CDR3 reads CASSSWDTTDTQYF. The DNA for the CDR3 is TGTGCCAGCAGTTCCTGGGACACCACAGATACGCAGTATTTT.

The chain employs TRBV4-3 and TRBJ2-2; weak D call: TRBD2 (6 bases). Trimming removed 4 bases at V and 6 bases at J, with 24 bases between. The CDR3 has 18 residues. Germline CDR1 and CDR2: LGHNA and YSLEER. CDR3 in amino acids: CASSPHAPREAVSGELFF. The CDR3 coding sequence is TGCGCCAGCAGCCCCCACGCCCCCAGGGAGGCTGTGTCCGGGGAGCTGTTTTTT.

This chain links TRBV6-5 with TRBJ1-2; the match to TRBD1 covers 9 bases. Germline lookup yields CDR1 MNHEY and CDR2 SVGAGI. The CDR3 is 13 residues long. With V trimmed by 6 bases and J by 8 bases, 7 bases remained unmatched. The CDR3 region has the DNA TGTGCCAGCAGGGACAGGGGTGAGGGAGGCTACACCTTC. It codes for CASRDRGEGGYTF.

The gene calls are TRBV6-5 and TRBJ1-1, with D perhaps matching TRBD1 (5 bases). V was cut by 4 bases and J by 5 bases, with 14 bases left in between. Germline CDR1 MNHEY, CDR2 SVGAGI. The CDR3 has 14 residues. CDR3 nucleotides: TGTGCCAGCAGTTCCCGGGGGGTAGGGACTGAAGCTTTCTTT. This gives the protein CASSSRGVGTEAFF.

The V and J genes are TRBV6-4 and TRBJ2-1; a weak D match, TRBD1 (6 bases). Trimming took 5 bases from V and 5 from J, leaving 13 bases between them. The CDR3 consists of 14 residues. From germline, CDR1 is MRHNA and CDR2 SNTAGT. The CDR3 region is CASSRQVFDNEQFF. CDR3 bases: TGTGCCAGCAGTAGACAGGTCTTTGACAATGAGCAGTTCTTC.

The J gene is TRBJ2-7, the V gene TRBV10-2, with 7 bases matching TRBD1. The CDR3 sequence is 13 residues long. Trimming removed 6 bases from V and 7 bases from J; junction bases left unmatched: 9. From germline, CDR1 is WSHSY and CDR2 SAAADI. CDR3 amino acids: CASSATGPGEQYF. The CDR3 DNA follows: TGCGCCAGCAGCGCGACAGGGCCGGGAGAGCAGTACTTC.

The chain employs TRBV19 and TRBJ2-7, with 7 bases matching TRBD1. This CDR3 is built from 14 residues. From germline, CDR1 is LNHDA and CDR2 SQIVND (reference sequence). The ends lost 5 bases at V and 2 bases at J; junction bases unmatched: 6. The CDR3 region has the DNA TGTGCCAGTAGTGAGACAGGGCGCACCTACGAGCAGTACTTC. It is translated as CASSETGRTYEQYF.

This chain links TRBV11-2 with TRBJ2-2; no clear D. Germline CDR1 SGHAT, CDR2 FQNNGV. The CDR3 is 12 amino acids. With 6 bases removed from V and 7 bases from J, the gap between germline ends came to 9 bases. CDR3 bases: TGTGCCAGCAGGCCACCGGTCGGGGAGCTGTTTTTT. This sequence encodes CASRPPVGELFF.

This clone was seen only a few times. The chain is built from TRBV10-1 and TRBJ2-7; no clear D gene. Trimming stripped 7 bases from V and 4 bases from J, with 8 bases between. Per the germline V gene, CDR1 is WNHNN and CDR2 is SYGVQD (reference sequence). The length of the CDR3 is 11 residues. The CDR3 DNA follows: TGCGCCAGCACTAGTGTATACGAGCAGTACTTC. It encodes CASTSVYEQYF.

The chain employs TRBV29-1 and TRBJ2-5; maybe TRBD1 (6 bases). V dropped 1 base and J dropped 5 bases, with 8 bases sitting between them. Germline CDR1 reads SQVTM; CDR2 reads ANQGSEA. This CDR3 is 12 amino acids long. The DNA of the CDR3 is TGCAGCGTTGAAGCAGGGGACGAGACCCAGTACTTC. This codes for CSVEAGDETQYF.

V gene TRBV4-3 combines with J gene TRBJ1-6, with D unresolved. Looked up from germline, CDR1 is LGHNA and CDR2 is YSLEER. Trimming took off 2 bases at V and 0 bases at J, with 8 bases between the two ends. The CDR3 covers 16 residues. The CDR3 loop reads CASSQRESSYNSPLHF. In nucleotides, the CDR3 is TGCGCCAGCAGCCAAAGGGAGAGCTCCTATAATTCACCCCTCCACTTT.

The rearrangement links TRBV19 to TRBJ2-7; tentatively, D is TRBD2 (5 bases). The CDR3 consists of 13 residues. The germline V gene encodes CDR1 LNHDA and CDR2 SQIVND (reference sequence). Trimming shortened V by 2 bases and J by 3 bases, and 8 bases separated the two germline ends. CDR3 sequence: CASSIYEGYEQYF. In DNA, the CDR3 is TGTGCCAGTAGTATATATGAGGGCTACGAGCAGTACTTC.